A single sample is the source of the 18 T cell receptor beta chains below, sequenced in a study of blood T cell repertoires in COVID-19. The table came from immunoSEQ multiplex PCR; TCRdb's copy has only in-frame clones and leaves some out. In the table there are roughly 300,000 clones, roughly nine tenths of which are singletons. Sequencing was done on a sample of peripheral blood. All receptors derive from a man between 18 and 35 years old who had recovered from COVID-19.

This clone was detected a few times. The chain combines TRBV10-2 with TRBJ2-7; TRBD2 matches 9 bases. This CDR3 region has 14 residues. Germline V CDR1 and CDR2: WSHSY, SAAADI. The J segment lost 5 bases and the V segment lost 3 bases, leaving 5 bases of the junction unmatched. The CDR3 spells CASSEVAGAHEQYF. The CDR3, as DNA: TGCGCCAGCAGTGAAGTAGCGGGAGCGCACGAGCAGTACTTC.

Written as DNA, the CDR3 is TGTGCCAGCAGCCAAGGGGACATTGCCACCGGGGAGCTGTTTTTT. Its translation: CASSQGDIATGELFF. The chain employs TRBV14 and TRBJ2-2, with a weak D call TRBD1 (6 bases). V gave up 1 base and J gave up 4 bases, with 10 bases separating them. From germline, CDR1 is SGHDN and CDR2 FVKESK. The CDR3 length is 15 residues.

The V call is TRBV14, the J call TRBJ1-2; 8 bases are shared with TRBD1. The CDR3 consists of 13 residues. The V gene end was trimmed by 8 bases and the J gene end by 6 bases; junction bases not matched to a gene: 8. CDR1 is SGHDN, CDR2 FVKESK, per germline. The CDR3 sequence: CASGLDRAHGYTF. The CDR3 DNA sequence: TGTGCCAGCGGCCTGGACAGGGCCCATGGCTACACCTTC.

The J gene is TRBJ2-1, the V gene TRBV15; unclear D gene. The germline V and J ends were trimmed by 0 bases and 12 bases, with 15 bases remaining between them. The CDR3 is 14 residues long. CDR1 and CDR2 from the germline V gene are LNHNV and YYDKDF (reference sequence). CDR3 amino acids: CATSRDRTAPGQFF. In DNA, the CDR3 is TGTGCCACCAGCAGAGATCGAACAGCCCCAGGGCAGTTCTTC.

This clone was recorded once. CDR3 residues: CASSVGSGDSYEQYF. Here the CDR3 DNA reads TGTGCCAGCAGCGTAGGGTCAGGTGATTCCTACGAGCAGTACTTC. The chain has TRBV9 and TRBJ2-7; no definite D call. Germline-derived CDR1 and CDR2 are SGDLS and YYNGEE. The CDR3 extends over 15 amino acids. V was shortened by 0 bases and J by 1 base, with 11 bases between the two germline ends.

This chain joins TRBV4-1 and TRBJ2-1; 14 bases map to TRBD2. Looked up from germline, CDR1 is MGHRA and CDR2 is YSYEKL. This CDR3 has 19 amino acids. The trim removed 5 bases at V and 0 bases at J, leaving 9 bases unmatched. The CDR3 sequence: CASSSTSGRAPLSYNEQFF. CDR3 sequence (DNA): TGCGCCAGCAGCTCGACTAGCGGGAGGGCCCCACTCTCCTACAATGAGCAGTTCTTC.

This clone was picked up a small number of times. The V call is TRBV4-1, the J call TRBJ1-4; a weak D match, TRBD1 (5 bases). The CDR3 extends over 15 amino acids. Germline lookup yields CDR1 MGHRA and CDR2 YSYEKL. Trimming pared 4 bases from V and 3 bases from J, leaving 12 bases between. In DNA, the CDR3 is TGCGCCAGCAGCCTAAGGGGTCCTTCTAATGAAAAACTGTTTTTT. This gives the protein CASSLRGPSNEKLFF.

This sequence joins TRBV5-1 and TRBJ2-5, with 12 bases lining up with TRBD2. V was pared by 4 bases and J by 2 bases, with 6 bases of the junction left unmatched. The CDR3 has 16 residues. Germline values: CDR1 SGHRS, CDR2 YFSETQ. CDR3 bases: TGCGCCAGCAGCCCTGGACTAGCGGGGCGGCAAGAGACCCAGTACTTC. This gives the protein CASSPGLAGRQETQYF.

The CDR3 DNA follows: TGTGCCAGCTCACCGTCGGGACAGTCCTATGGCTACACCTTC. Its protein product is CASSPSGQSYGYTF. V usage is TRBV18 and J usage is TRBJ1-2, with 7 positions matching TRBD1. This CDR3 region has 14 residues. V shed 3 bases and J 4 bases; nucleotides not matched to a gene: 5. The germline CDR1 and CDR2 sequences are KGHSH and LQKENI.

In this sample, this clone turned up a few times. This chain uses TRBV7-6 with TRBJ1-1; a weak D match, TRBD1 (6 bases). V gave up 5 bases and J gave up 1 base, with 8 bases separating them. The CDR3 runs to 13 residues. Per germline, CDR1 SGHVS and CDR2 FNYEAQ. The CDR3 sequence is CASSQQGNTEAFF. In nucleotides, the CDR3 is TGTGCCAGCAGCCAACAGGGGAACACTGAAGCTTTCTTT.

This clone showed up just a few times. This chain uses TRBV10-1 with TRBJ2-7; TRBD1 is a possible D gene (6 bases). The germline V gene has CDR1 WNHNN and CDR2 SYGVQD (reference sequence). This CDR3 comprises 15 residues. V was pared by 2 bases and J by 4 bases, with 15 bases between. CDR3 amino acids: CASSEQGQGLYEQYF. The CDR3 nucleotides read TGCGCCAGCAGTGAGCAGGGGCAGGGGTTATACGAGCAGTACTTC.

The table lists this clone with a few counts. The V and J genes are TRBV11-2 and TRBJ1-1; TRBD1 aligns across 11 bases. The CDR3 contains 14 residues. From germline, CDR1 is SGHAT and CDR2 FQNNGV. The ends lost 5 bases at V and 5 bases at J; junction bases unmatched: 4. The DNA of the CDR3 is TGTGCCAGCAGCCCGGACAGGGGGCGGACTGAAGCTTTCTTT. Amino acid sequence: CASSPDRGRTEAFF. The variable domain in full, with the rest retrieved from reference TRBV11-2 and TRBJ1-1, is EAGVAQSPRYKIIEKRQSVAFWCNPISGHATLYWYQQILGQGPKLLIQFQNNGVVDDSQLPKDRFSAERLKGVDSTLKIQPAKLEDSAVYLCASSPDRGRTEAFFGQGTRLTVV.

The CDR3 sequence is CASWGGDGYTF. For the CDR3, the DNA is TGTGCCAGCTGGGGGGGGGATGGCTACACCTTC. The chain combines TRBV19 with TRBJ1-2, with D possibly TRBD1 on 5 matching bases. CDR1 and CDR2 (germline): LNHDA, SQIVND (reference sequence). CDR3 length equals 11 residues. Deletions cut 9 bases from V and 6 bases from J, with 11 bases between.

The genes are TRBV9 and TRBJ2-7, with TRBD2 identical over 11 bases. CDR1 SGDLS and CDR2 YYNGEE come from the germline V gene. The CDR3 is made up of 15 amino acids. V was pared by 4 bases and J by 6 bases, with 9 bases of the junction left unmatched. CDR3 residues: CASSPSSGGAAEQYF. The CDR3 bases are TGTGCCAGCAGCCCCAGTAGCGGGGGGGCAGCCGAGCAGTACTTC.

This clone occurred once. The chain uses TRBV28 and TRBJ2-2; 8 bases are a match to TRBD1. Germline assignment: CDR1 MDHEN and CDR2 SYDVKM. J lost 5 bases, V lost 2 bases, and 4 bases had no gene match. The CDR3 sequence is 15 residues long. DNA for the CDR3: TGTGCCAGCAGTTTAGGACAGGGAAAGACCGGGGAGCTGTTTTTT. As protein: CASSLGQGKTGELFF.

The chain combines TRBV4-1 with TRBJ1-2; TRBD1 is a possible D gene (6 bases). The germline CDR1 and CDR2 sequences are MGHRA and YSYEKL. The CDR3 sequence is 15 residues long. With 0 bases removed from V and 8 bases from J, the gap between germline ends came to 16 bases. The CDR3 region is CASSQDHSSQGGYTF. The CDR3 DNA is TGCGCCAGCAGCCAAGATCACTCTTCTCAGGGGGGCTACACCTTC.

The chain carries TRBV27 and TRBJ1-1, with 7 nucleotides matching TRBD1. Germline V gives CDR1 MNHEY, CDR2 SMNVEV (reference sequence). The ends lost 3 bases at V and 4 bases at J; junction bases unmatched: 14. The CDR3 covers 17 residues. This chain's CDR3 is CASSFKTGYVESTEAFF. CDR3 in DNA: TGTGCCAGCAGTTTCAAGACAGGGTATGTGGAGAGCACTGAAGCTTTCTTT.

This sequence joins TRBV18 and TRBJ2-2; D is unclear. V lost 1 base and J 2 bases, leaving 17 bases between the germline ends. The CDR3 spans 18 residues. Germline CDR1 is KGHSH and CDR2 is LQKENI. The CDR3 sequence is CASSPRLFEEPNTGELFF. Written as DNA, the CDR3 is TGTGCCAGCTCACCACGACTCTTTGAGGAACCTAACACCGGGGAGCTGTTTTTT.